This TCR beta chain was captured in a study of Graves' ophthalmopathy and Graves' hyperthyroidism. Whole-study findings and limits: For separating ophthalmopathy from stable hyperthyroidism, a 13-signature model gave 85% to 90% sensitivity and 75% to 83% specificity. Detection in blood was also observed for most expanded thyroid clonotypes above 0.001 frequency.

As the template, RNA transcripts were used to amplify TCR beta CDR3 regions. HTBI primers primed a first-round RT-PCR, and a second-round multiplex PCR followed. TCRdb re-derived calls from the multiplex PCR reads in MiXCR, one entry per CDR3 protein. The sample consists of some 750,000 distinct CDR3 sequences, around 40% of them appearing once. Trimming stripped 4 bases from V and 4 bases from J, with 7 bases between. In germline, CDR1 is SQVTM, CDR2 ANQGSEA. This CDR3 is 11 amino acids long. Clinicians diagnosed using symptoms, serum thyroxine, TRAb, thyroid ultrasound and orbital computed tomography. This clonotype was recorded only once. What it recognizes is unknown.

The gene calls are TRBV29-1 and TRBJ2-5; D not resolved. Sequenced: peripheral blood. The clonotype was recovered from an adult man with Graves' ophthalmopathy. The CDR3 region has the DNA TGCAGCGTTGTGGACGGAGAGACCCAGTACTTC. It specifies CSVVDGETQYF.